This entry concerns a single T cell receptor beta chain. Its antigen is not yet known. Per-nucleotide qualities are absent, and no much larger clonotype sits a single base away. Samples from volunteer blood donors who had recovered from COVID-19 were contributed by a second Seattle source. Whole blood was collected in K2EDTA tubes by collaborating institutions according to the institutions' own protocols. For TCRbeta analysis, collaborator samples were shipped as frozen whole blood, as isolated PBMCs, or as DNA extracted from either sample type. CDR1 SGHVS and CDR2 FQNEAQ were looked up in the germline V gene. There are 12 amino acids in the CDR3, from cysteine to phenylalanine inclusive. The read is trimmed to its CDR3 DNA, 36 bases read in frame from base 1. Trimming at the junction amounts to 5 bases on V and 7 bases on J, and the germline ends lie 11 bases apart. This sample stems from a study of blood T cell repertoires in COVID-19 (dated by TCRdb to 2018 to 2020). For the wider study: Samples from collaborators originated in the United States, Italy and Spain and spanned both the acute and convalescent phases of COVID-19. The material from the prospective study consisted of cDNA or gDNA derived from T cells, B-cell-depleted T cells, or PBMCs. Subjects who had been exposed to COVID-19, were actively infected with it, or had recovered from it provided the deeply sampled blood TCRbeta repertoires that made up the dataset. The repertoires were released in a freely available public database intended as a resource for research on the immune response to SARS-CoV-2. The samples were drawn from the first 160 participants of the ongoing ImmuneRACE study and from 1,254 subjects provided by 6 global collaborators. Nearly every sample came with metadata listing a de-identified subject ID, COVID-19 status, age in years and sex. HLA class I and class II types, where available, came from metadata supplied by the sample provider rather than from assay-based typing.

The full study reports these points: How much clinical and demographic metadata was included differed by source and by participant, and the metadata was provided uncurated.

TCRbeta CDR3 regions were amplified from genomic DNA using the immunoSEQ Assay, a bias-controlled multiplex PCR. The authors' pipeline ran thus. Nucleated cell counts per sample were estimated from amplification of reference gene primers within the assay. To quantify the absolute abundance of each unique TCRbeta CDR3 rearrangement, sequence reads were collapsed and filtered. For each sample, productive Simpson clonality was calculated as the square root of Simpson's diversity index across productive rearrangements. TCRdb provides this immuneACCESS table in a form limited to in-frame rearrangements. Some clones are lacking; in checked studies, under half of them reflect an unresolved V gene, and why the rest are absent is not known. That table gives V, J and clone size, and the DNA gave D and trimming. This sample lists over 70,000 clones; about four fifths were detected once. The leading ten clones occupy 15% to 20% of the sample.

The sample was peripheral blood. This receptor was obtained from a man aged 65 to 85 who had recovered from COVID-19. The V and J segments used are TRBV7-8 and TRBJ1-2; TRBD1 is perhaps the D gene, given 5 matching bases. This receptor has the CDR3 CASSPDRGGYTF. At the DNA level, the sequence is TGTGCCAGCAGCCCCGACAGAGGTGGCTACACCTTC.